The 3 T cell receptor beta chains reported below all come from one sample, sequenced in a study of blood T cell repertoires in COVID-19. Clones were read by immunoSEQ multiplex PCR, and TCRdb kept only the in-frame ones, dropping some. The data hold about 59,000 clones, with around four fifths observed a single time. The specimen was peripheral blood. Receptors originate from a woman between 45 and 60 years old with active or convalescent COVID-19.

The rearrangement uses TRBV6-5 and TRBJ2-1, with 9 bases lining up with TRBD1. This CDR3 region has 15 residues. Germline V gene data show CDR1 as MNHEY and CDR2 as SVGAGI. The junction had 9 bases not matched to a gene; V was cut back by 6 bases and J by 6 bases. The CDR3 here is CASRHTGGHVNEQFF. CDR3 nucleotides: TGTGCCAGCAGACATACAGGGGGCCACGTCAATGAGCAGTTCTTC.

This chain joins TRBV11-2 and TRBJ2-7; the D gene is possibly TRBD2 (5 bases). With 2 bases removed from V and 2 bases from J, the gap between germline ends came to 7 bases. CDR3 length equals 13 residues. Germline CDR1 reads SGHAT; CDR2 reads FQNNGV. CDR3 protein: CASSLSLAYEQYF. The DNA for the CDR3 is TGTGCCAGCAGCTTATCACTAGCCTACGAGCAGTACTTC.

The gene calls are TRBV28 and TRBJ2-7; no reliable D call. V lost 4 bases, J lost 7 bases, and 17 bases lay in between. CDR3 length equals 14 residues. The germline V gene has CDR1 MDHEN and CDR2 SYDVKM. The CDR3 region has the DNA TGTGCCAGCAGTTCCTCGAGACAAAACAGAGAGCAGTACTTC. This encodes CASSSSRQNREQYF.